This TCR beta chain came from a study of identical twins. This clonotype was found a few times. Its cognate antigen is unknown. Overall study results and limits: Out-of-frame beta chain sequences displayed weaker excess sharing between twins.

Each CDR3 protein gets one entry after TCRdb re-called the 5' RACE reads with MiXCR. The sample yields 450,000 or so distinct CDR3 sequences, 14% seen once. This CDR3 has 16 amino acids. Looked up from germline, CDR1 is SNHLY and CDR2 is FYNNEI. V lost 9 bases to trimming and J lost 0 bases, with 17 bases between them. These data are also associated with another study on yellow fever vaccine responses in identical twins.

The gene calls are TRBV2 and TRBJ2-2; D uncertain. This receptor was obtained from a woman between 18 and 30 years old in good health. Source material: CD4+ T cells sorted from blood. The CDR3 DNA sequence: TGTGCCAGTTCAACTTTGGGATTAGCGAACACCGGGGAGCTGTTTTTT. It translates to CASSTLGLANTGELFF.